This T cell receptor (beta chain) was observed in a study of cytotoxic CD8 clonotypes in ibrutinib-treated CLL. In its sample, this clone was seen once. Using immunoSEQ multiplex PCR, the repertoire was profiled, and TCRdb retains in-frame clones only, with some absent. The sample contains roughly 170,000 clones, 84% of which appear only once. V dropped 4 bases and J dropped 2 bases, with 3 bases sitting between them. The CDR3 spans 11 residues. In germline, CDR1 is SGHTS, CDR2 YDEGEE. TCR beta libraries used about 2 micrograms of DNA from cryopreserved PBMCs. Sequenced material: PBMCs, taken after 24 months of ibrutinib treatment. The genes are TRBV5-8 and TRBJ2-5, with D hard to call. The clonotype comes from a human donor with chronic lymphocytic leukemia. The CDR3 nucleotides read TGTGCCAGCAGCGCACAAGAGACCCAGTACTTC. This codes for CASSAQETQYF.